This T cell receptor (beta chain) was retrieved from a study of T cell responses to AZD1222 COVID-19 vaccine. Study-wide points: The span of vaccine-associated CD4 TCRs extended across spike, with dominance at 160-218 and 743-854. The breadth and depth of Spike-specific TCRs increased once two AZD1222 doses had been given. Sampled repertoires all dated from after the peak T cell response.

As regards this clone: The target antigen is unknown.

Researchers grouped second doses given at about 4 or about 12 weeks into one pool. Profiling relied on immunoSEQ multiplex PCR, and the TCRdb table lists in-frame clones only, not all of them. The sample records around 120,000 clones, 70% to 90% being singletons. This sample comprised peripheral blood, obtained 28 days after the second AZD1222 dose. The clonotype comes from an adult who received the AZD1222 COVID-19 vaccine.

The CDR3: CASTPGRLRVEQYF. DNA for the CDR3: TGTGCCAGCACCCCCGGCCGGTTGCGGGTCGAGCAGTACTTC. This chain links TRBV28 with TRBJ2-7; a weak D match, TRBD2 (5 bases). V lost 7 bases, J lost 6 bases, and 19 bases lay in between. This CDR3 is built from 14 residues. Germline assignment: CDR1 MDHEN and CDR2 SYDVKM. Filled out from reference TRBV28 and TRBJ2-7, the complete variable domain reads DVKVTQSSRYLVKRTGEKVFLECVQDMDHENMFWYRQDPGLGLRLIYFSYDVKMKEKGDIPEGYSVSREKKERFSLILESASTNQTSMYLCASTPGRLRVEQYFGPGTRLTVT.